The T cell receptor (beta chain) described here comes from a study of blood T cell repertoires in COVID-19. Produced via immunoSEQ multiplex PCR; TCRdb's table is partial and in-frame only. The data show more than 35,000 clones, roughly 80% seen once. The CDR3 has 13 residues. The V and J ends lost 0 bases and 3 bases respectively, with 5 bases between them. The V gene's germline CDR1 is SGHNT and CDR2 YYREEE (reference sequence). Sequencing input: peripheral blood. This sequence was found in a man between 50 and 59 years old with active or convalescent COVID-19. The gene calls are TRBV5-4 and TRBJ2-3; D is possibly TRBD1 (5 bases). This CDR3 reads CASSLGQTDTQYF. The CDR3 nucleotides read TGTGCCAGCAGCTTGGGACAGACAGATACGCAGTATTTT.